Sequencing of this T cell receptor beta chain was carried out in a study of response to subunit inactivated influenza vaccine. MiXCR was run by TCRdb on the RT-PCR reads, yielding one entry per CDR3 protein. Altogether 500,000 to 550,000 distinct CDR3 sequences are present, 6% to 9% being singletons, with the ten largest covering approximately 14%. This clonotype was counted a few times. The sequence was obtained from a man between 50 and 70 years old who received an inactivated influenza vaccine. Sequenced material: PBMCs from blood, taken around 25 months after vaccination.

The CDR3 loop reads CASSGGLPINQPQHF. CDR3 DNA sequence: TGTGCCAGCAGTGGGGGGTTGCCCATCAATCAGCCCCAGCATTTT. V usage is TRBV12-3 or TRBV12-4 and J usage is TRBJ1-5; TRBD1 is a possible D gene (5 bases). V shed 5 bases and J shed 3 bases, with 14 bases lying between them. The CDR3 is 15 amino acids.